This T cell receptor (beta chain) was profiled in a study of shared clonotypes between healthy human individuals. All the donors were Caucasian adults who lived in Nashville, Tennessee. CDR1 is SGHTA and CDR2 is FQGTGA in the germline V gene. The CDR3 is 16 residues long. The V end lost 1 base, the J end lost 4 bases, and 11 bases lay between the germline ends. The data were produced by immunoSEQ multiplex PCR, yet TCRdb's version contains in-frame clones alone and is incomplete. The data show 1 million to 1.3 million clones, approximately 80% seen once. This TCR was sampled from a man in his late teens or twenties in good health. Some clones in this sample may be carry-over from other donors' samples. Material: memory CD4+ T cells from PBMCs. Subset indicated: CD45RA-negative fraction. This chain connects TRBV7-3 to TRBJ2-6; D gene ambiguous. In nucleotides, the CDR3 is TGTGCCAGCAGCTTAAGGAACGGTTTGGGGGCCAACGTCCTGACTTTC. It encodes CASSLRNGLGANVLTF.